This record looks at one TCR beta chain sequence and its context. CDR3 length equals 12 residues. Per the germline V gene, CDR1 is LGHDT and CDR2 is YNNKEL (reference sequence). V was shortened by 6 bases and J by 7 bases, with 9 bases between the two germline ends. This sample was included in a study of Ad26.COV2.S vaccination and SARS-CoV-2 variants. Overall study context: Ad26.COV2.S was injected intramuscularly once or twice, 56 days apart.

The treatment here: approximately 18 received Ad26.COV2.S at low or high dose, single or two shots; 5 received placebo; per-sample allocation not given. Samples analyzed were those drawn on day 63 after the first vaccine or placebo injection. Data came from immunoSEQ multiplex PCR; TCRdb stores just in-frame clones and leaves some out. The data contain over 400,000 clones, 92% of them singletons. The sample here was peripheral blood, taken in a trial of Ad26.COV2.S vaccine versus placebo. This receptor was taken from a person aged 18-65 years who received the Ad26.COV2.S COVID-19 vaccine or a placebo. The V call is TRBV3-1 (or the pseudogene TRBV3-2), the J call TRBJ1-4, with D perhaps TRBD1 (5 bases). The chain's CDR3 is CASRGGFEKLFF. CDR3 bases: TGTGCCAGCAGGGGGGGATTTGAAAAACTGTTTTTT.